These 3 T cell receptor beta chains came from one sample sequenced in a study of cytomegalovirus exposure and HLA in healthy donors. With 60 Vbeta and 13 Jbeta primers, the PCR was carried out. Only in-frame clones appear in the TCRdb table, and some are missing; sequencing was by immunoSEQ multiplex PCR. The table records about 100,000 clones, 65% to 75% of them present only once. Specimen: PBMCs. The origin of the receptors is a woman in her 70s in good health and CMV-seropositive.

The rearrangement links TRBV4-1 to TRBJ1-1, with D possibly matching TRBD1 (6 bases). The CDR3 sequence is 18 residues long. Germline assignment: CDR1 MGHRA and CDR2 YSYEKL. The ends were cut back, 0 bases at V and 11 bases at J, with 28 bases in the middle. As DNA, the CDR3 is TGCGCCAGCAGCCAAGATGAATTAGTAGCAGGGGCCCGCCAAGGGGCTTTCTTT. Translation: CASSQDELVAGARQGAFF.

The gene calls are TRBV9 and TRBJ2-7; TRBD1 matches at 9 bases. The germline CDR1 and CDR2 sequences are SGDLS and YYNGEE. The V gene end was trimmed by 3 bases and the J gene end by 5 bases; junction bases not matched to a gene: 6. This CDR3 comprises 14 residues. CDR3 sequence (DNA): TGTGCCAGCAGCGCCGGGACAGGGTCCCACGAGCAGTACTTC. Translated, it gives CASSAGTGSHEQYF.

The sample holds a few counts of this clone. The chain couples TRBV27 to TRBJ1-2; TRBD1 aligns across 8 bases. V dropped 2 bases and J dropped 8; count of bases not matched to a gene: 4. The germline gives CDR1 MNHEY, CDR2 SMNVEV (reference sequence). The CDR3 runs to 13 residues. Written as DNA, the CDR3 is TGTGCCAGCAGTTTACGGGACAGGCGCGGCTACACCTTC. This encodes CASSLRDRRGYTF.